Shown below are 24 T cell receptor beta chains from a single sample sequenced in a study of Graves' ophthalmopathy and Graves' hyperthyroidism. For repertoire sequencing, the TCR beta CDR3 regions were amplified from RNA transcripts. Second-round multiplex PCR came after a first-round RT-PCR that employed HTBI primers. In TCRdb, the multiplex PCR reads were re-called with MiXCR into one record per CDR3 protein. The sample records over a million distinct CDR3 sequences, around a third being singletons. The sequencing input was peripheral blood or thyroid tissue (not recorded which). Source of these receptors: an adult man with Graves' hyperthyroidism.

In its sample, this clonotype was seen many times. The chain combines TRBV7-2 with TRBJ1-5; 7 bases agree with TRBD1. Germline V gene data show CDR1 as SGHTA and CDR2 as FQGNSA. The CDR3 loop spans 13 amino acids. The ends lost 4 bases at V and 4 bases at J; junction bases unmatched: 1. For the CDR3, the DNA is TGTGCCAGCAGCTCACAGGGGAATCAGCCCCAGCATTTT. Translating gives CASSSQGNQPQHF. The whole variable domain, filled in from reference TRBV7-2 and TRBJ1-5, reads GAGVSQSPSNKVTEKGKDVELRCDPISGHTALYWYRQSLGQGLEFLIYFQGNSAPDKSGLPSDRFSAERTGGSVSTLTIQRTQQEDSAVYLCASSSQGNQPQHFGDGTRLSIL.

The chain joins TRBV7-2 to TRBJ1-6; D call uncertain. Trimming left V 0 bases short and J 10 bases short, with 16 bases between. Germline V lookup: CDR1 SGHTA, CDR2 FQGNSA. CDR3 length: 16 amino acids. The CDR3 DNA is TGTGCCAGCAGCTTAGCGGGCCTTAGCCGCTCCTCACCCCTCCACTTT. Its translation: CASSLAGLSRSSPLHF.

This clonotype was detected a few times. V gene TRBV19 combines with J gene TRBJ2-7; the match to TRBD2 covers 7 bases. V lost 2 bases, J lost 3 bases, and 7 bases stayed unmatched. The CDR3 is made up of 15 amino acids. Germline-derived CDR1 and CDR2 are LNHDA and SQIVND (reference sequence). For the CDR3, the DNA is TGTGCCAGTAGTATACCCTCGGGAGGAGTCTACGAGCAGTACTTC. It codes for CASSIPSGGVYEQYF. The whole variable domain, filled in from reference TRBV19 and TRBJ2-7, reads DGGITQSPKYLFRKEGQNVTLSCEQNLNHDAMYWYRQDPGQGLRLIYYSQIVNDFQKGDIAEGYSVSREKKESFPLTVTSAQKNPTAFYLCASSIPSGGVYEQYFGPGTRLTVT.

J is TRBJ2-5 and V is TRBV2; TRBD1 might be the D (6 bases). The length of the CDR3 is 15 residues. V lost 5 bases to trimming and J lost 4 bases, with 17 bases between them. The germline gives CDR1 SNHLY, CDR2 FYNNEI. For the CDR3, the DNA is TGTGCCAGCAGTACAGGGTATCGAGGTGGAGAGACCCAGTACTTC. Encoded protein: CASSTGYRGGETQYF.

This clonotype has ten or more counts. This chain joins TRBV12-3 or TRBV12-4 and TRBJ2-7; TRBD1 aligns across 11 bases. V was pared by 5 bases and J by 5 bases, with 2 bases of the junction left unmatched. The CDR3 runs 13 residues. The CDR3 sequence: CASSRTGGDEQYF. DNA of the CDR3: TGTGCCAGCAGTAGGACAGGGGGCGACGAGCAGTACTTC.

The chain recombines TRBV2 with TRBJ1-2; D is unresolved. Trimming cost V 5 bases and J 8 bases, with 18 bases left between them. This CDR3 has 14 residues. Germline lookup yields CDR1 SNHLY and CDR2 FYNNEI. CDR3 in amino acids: CASSPWEEGYGYTF. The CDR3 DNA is TGTGCCAGCAGTCCATGGGAAGAAGGGTACGGCTACACCTTC.

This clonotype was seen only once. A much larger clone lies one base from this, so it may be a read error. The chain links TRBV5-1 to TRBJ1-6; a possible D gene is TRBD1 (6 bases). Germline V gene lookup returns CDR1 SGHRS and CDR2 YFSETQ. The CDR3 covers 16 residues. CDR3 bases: TGCGCCAGCAGCTTCCGCCCGGGACATTGGGGTTCACCCTTCCACTTT. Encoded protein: CASSFRPGHWGSPFHF.

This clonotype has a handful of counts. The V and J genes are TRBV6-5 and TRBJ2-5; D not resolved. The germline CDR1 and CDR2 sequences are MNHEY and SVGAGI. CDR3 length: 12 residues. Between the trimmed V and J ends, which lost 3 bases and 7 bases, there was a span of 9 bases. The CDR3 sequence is CASSYGAGTQYF. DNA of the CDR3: TGTGCCAGCAGTTATGGAGCAGGGACCCAGTACTTC.

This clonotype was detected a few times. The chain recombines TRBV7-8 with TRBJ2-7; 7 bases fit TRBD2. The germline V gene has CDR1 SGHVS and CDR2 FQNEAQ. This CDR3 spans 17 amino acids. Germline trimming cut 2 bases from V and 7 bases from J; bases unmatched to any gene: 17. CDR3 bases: TGTGCCAGCAGCTTAACTTCTTTCATACTTCTGCGGGAGGAGCAGTACTTC. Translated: CASSLTSFILLREEQYF.

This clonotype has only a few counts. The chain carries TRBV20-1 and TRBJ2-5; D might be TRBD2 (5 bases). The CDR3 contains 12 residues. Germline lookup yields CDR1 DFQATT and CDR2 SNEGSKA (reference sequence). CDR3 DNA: TGCGGAGCGGCTGGCCCCGGGTTGACCCAGTACTTC. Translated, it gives CGAAGPGLTQYF.

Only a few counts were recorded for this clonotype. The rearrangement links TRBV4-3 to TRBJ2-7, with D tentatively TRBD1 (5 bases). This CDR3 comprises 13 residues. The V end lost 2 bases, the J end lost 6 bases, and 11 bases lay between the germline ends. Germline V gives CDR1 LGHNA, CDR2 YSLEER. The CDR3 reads CASSQTQGSEQYF. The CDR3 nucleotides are TGCGCCAGCAGCCAAACCCAGGGATCCGAGCAGTACTTC.

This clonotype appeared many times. The CDR3 coding sequence is TGCAGCGTTGGAGCCACCGGGGAGCTGTTTTTT. This gives the protein CSVGATGELFF. The gene calls are TRBV29-1 and TRBJ2-2; D is unclear. The length of the CDR3 is 11 residues. V lost 4 bases and J 4 bases, leaving 4 bases between the germline ends. Germline V gene data show CDR1 as SQVTM and CDR2 as ANQGSEA.

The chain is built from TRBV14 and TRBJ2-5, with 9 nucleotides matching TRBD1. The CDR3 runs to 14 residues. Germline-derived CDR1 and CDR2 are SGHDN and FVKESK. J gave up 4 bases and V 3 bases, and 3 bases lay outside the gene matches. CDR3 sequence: CASSQTTGGETQYF. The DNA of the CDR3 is TGTGCCAGCAGCCAGACGACAGGGGGAGAGACCCAGTACTTC.

Written as DNA, the CDR3 is TGCGCCAGCAGCTACGGTGAAGGGGGCGAGCAGTACTTC. Amino acid sequence: CASSYGEGGEQYF. V and J are TRBV5-1 and TRBJ2-7, with TRBD1 as a possible D gene (6 bases). The CDR3 contains 13 residues. CDR1 and CDR2 from the germline V gene are SGHRS and YFSETQ. Deletions cut 3 bases from V and 6 bases from J, with 13 bases between.

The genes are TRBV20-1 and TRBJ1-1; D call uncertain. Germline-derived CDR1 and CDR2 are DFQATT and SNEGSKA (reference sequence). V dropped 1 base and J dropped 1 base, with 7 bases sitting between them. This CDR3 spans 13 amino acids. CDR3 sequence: CSARARGNTEAFF. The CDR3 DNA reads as TGCAGTGCTAGAGCTCGCGGGAACACTGAAGCTTTCTTT.

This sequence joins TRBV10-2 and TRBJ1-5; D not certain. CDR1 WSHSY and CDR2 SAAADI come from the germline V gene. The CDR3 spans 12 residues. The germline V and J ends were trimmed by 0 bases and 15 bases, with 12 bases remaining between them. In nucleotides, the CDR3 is TGCGCCAGCAGTGAGTCCGGCATGCAAGGGCATTTT. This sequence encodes CASSESGMQGHF.

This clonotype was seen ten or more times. CDR3 nucleotides: TGTGCCAGCAGCTTAACCTCCTATGGCTACACCTTC. Translation: CASSLTSYGYTF. V gene TRBV7-9 combines with J gene TRBJ1-2, with no clear D. V lost 2 bases and J lost 4, with 5 bases in between. CDR3 length: 12 amino acids. Per germline, CDR1 SEHNR and CDR2 FQNEAQ (reference sequence).

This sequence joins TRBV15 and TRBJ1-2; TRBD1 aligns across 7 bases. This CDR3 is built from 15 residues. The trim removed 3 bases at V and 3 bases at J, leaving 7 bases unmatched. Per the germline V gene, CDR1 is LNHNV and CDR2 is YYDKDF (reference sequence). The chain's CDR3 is CATSRELGQDYGYTF. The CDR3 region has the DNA TGTGCCACCAGCAGGGAACTCGGACAGGACTATGGCTACACCTTC.

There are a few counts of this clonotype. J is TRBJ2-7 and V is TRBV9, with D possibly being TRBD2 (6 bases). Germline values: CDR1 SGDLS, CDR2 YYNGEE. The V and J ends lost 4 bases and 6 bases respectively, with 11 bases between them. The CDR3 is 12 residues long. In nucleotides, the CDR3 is TGTGCCAGCAGCTTGTGGAGGGGCGAGCAGTACTTC. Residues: CASSLWRGEQYF. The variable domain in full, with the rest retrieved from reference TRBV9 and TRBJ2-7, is DSGVTQTPKHLITATGQRVTLRCSPRSGDLSVYWYQQSLDQGLQFLIQYYNGEERAKGNILERFSAQQFPDLHSELNLSSLELGDSALYFCASSLWRGEQYFGPGTRLTVT.

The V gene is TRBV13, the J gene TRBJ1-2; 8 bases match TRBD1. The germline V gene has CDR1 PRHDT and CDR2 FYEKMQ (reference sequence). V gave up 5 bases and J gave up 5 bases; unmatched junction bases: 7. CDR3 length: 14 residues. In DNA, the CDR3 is TGTGCCAGCAGCGTGGGACAGGTTGATTATGGCTACACCTTC. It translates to CASSVGQVDYGYTF.

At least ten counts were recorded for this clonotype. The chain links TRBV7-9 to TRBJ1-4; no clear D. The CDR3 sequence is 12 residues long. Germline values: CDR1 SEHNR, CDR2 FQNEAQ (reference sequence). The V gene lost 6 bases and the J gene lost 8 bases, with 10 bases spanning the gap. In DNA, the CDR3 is TGTGCCAGCAGTTCTCGACTGGAAAAACTGTTTTTT. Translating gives CASSSRLEKLFF.

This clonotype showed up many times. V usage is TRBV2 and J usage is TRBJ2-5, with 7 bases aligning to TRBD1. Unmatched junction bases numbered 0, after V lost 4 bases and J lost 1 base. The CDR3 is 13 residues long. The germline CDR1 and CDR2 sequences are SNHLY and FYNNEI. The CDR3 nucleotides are TGTGCCAGCAGTGGGGACAGCCAAGAGACCCAGTACTTC. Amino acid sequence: CASSGDSQETQYF.

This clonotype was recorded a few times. CDR3 region: CASSFVGGARIQETQYF. DNA of the CDR3: TGTGCCAGCAGTTTCGTGGGAGGGGCAAGAATACAAGAGACCCAGTACTTC. The V call is TRBV12-3 or TRBV12-4, the J call TRBJ2-5, with 7 positions matching TRBD2. V lost 3 bases, J lost 2 bases, and 12 bases stayed unmatched. The CDR3 has 17 amino acids.

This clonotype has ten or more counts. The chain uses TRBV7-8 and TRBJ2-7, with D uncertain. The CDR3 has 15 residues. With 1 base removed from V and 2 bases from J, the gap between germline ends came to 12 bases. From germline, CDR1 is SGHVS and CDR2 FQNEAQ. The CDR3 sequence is CASSLGLSATYEQYF. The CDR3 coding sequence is TGTGCCAGCAGCTTAGGTCTTTCGGCGACCTACGAGCAGTACTTC.